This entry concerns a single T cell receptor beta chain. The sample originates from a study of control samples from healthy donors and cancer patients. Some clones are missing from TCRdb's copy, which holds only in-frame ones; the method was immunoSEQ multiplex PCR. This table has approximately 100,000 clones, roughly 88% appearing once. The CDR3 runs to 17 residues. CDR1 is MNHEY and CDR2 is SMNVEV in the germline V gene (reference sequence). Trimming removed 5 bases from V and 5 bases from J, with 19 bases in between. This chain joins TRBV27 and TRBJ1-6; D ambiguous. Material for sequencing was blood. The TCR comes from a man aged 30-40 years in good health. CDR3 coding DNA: TGTGCCAGCAGTCCCAGGATCCCAAACGGAGATAATTCACCCCTCCACTTT. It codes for CASSPRIPNGDNSPLHF.